This T cell receptor beta chain was sequenced in a study of blood T cell repertoires in COVID-19. The CDR3 is 14 residues long. Profiling relied on immunoSEQ multiplex PCR, and the TCRdb table lists in-frame clones only, not all of them. Among 35,000 to 50,000 clones listed, about 85% were seen once. Sequences were obtained from peripheral blood. This TCR was sampled from a man between 60 and 75 years old with acute or convalescent COVID-19. V and J are TRBV21-1 and TRBJ2-7; TRBD2, the table's D call, lacks a check against the DNA. TRBV21-1 is a pseudogene locus. The CDR3 is CASSKEGSEIQQYF. CDR3 nucleotide sequence: TGTGCCAGCAGCAAAGAGGGTAGCGAGATTCAGCAGTACTTC.